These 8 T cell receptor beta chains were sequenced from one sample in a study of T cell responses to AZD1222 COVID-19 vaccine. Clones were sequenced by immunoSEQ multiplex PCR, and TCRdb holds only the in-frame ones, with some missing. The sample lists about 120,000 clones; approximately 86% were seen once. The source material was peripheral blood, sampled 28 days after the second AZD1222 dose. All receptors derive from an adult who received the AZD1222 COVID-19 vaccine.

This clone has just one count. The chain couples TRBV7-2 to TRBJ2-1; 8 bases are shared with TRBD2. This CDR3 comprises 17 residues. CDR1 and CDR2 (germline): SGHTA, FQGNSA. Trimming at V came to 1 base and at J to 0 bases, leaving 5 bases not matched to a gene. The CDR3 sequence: CASSLGQRGGSYNEQFF. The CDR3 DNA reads TGTGCCAGCAGCTTAGGCCAACGGGGGGGCTCCTACAATGAGCAGTTCTTC.

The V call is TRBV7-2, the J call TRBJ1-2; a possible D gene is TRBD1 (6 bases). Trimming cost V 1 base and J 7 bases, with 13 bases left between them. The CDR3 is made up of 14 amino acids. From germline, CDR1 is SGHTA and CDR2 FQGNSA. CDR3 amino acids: CASSLDRTVSGYTF. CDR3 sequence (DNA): TGTGCCAGCAGCTTAGACAGGACAGTCAGTGGCTACACCTTC.

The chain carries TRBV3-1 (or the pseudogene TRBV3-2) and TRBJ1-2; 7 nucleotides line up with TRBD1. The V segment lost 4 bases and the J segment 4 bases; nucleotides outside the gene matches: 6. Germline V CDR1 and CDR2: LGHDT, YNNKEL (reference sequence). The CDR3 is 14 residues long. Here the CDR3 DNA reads TGTGCCAGCAGCCCCGGACAGGCCAGCTATGGCTACACCTTC. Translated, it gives CASSPGQASYGYTF.

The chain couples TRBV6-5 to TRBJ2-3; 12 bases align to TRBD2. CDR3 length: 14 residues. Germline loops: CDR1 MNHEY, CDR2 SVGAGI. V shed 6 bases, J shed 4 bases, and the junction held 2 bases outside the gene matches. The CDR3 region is CASRPSGGADTQYF. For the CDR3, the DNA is TGTGCCAGCAGGCCTAGCGGGGGGGCAGATACGCAGTATTTT.

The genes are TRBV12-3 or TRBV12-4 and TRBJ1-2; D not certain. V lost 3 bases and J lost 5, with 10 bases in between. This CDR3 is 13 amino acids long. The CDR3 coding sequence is TGTGCCAGCAGTTTGTCTGGCAAGTATGGCTACACCTTC. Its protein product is CASSLSGKYGYTF.

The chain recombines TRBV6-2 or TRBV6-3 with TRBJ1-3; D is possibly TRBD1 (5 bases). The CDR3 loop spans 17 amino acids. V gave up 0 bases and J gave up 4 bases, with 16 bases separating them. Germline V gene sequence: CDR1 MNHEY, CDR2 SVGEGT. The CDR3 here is CASSYSNLRGAGNTIYF. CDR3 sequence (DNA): TGTGCCAGCAGTTACTCGAATTTAAGGGGTGCAGGAAACACCATATATTTT.

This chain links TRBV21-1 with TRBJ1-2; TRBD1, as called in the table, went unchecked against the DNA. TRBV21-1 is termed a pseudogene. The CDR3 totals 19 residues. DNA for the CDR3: TGTGCCAGCAGCAAAACCCTTACCGGGACAGGGGGCCCTAACTATGGCTACACCTTC. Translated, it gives CASSKTLTGTGGPNYGYTF.

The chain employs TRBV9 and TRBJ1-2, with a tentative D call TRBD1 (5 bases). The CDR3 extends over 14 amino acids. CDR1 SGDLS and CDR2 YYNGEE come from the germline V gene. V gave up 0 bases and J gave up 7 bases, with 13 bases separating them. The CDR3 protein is CASSVASGTSGYTF. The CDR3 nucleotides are TGTGCCAGCAGCGTAGCATCAGGGACTAGTGGCTACACCTTC.